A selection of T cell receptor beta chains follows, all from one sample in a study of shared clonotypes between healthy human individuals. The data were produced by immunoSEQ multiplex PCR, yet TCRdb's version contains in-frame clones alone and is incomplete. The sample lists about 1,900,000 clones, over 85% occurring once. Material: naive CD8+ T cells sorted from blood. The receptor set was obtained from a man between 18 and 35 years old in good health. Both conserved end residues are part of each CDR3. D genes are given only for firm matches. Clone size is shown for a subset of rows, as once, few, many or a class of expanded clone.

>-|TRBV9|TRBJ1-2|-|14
CASSVSSNTYGYTF
TGTGCCAGCAGCGTAAGTAGTAACACCTATGGCTACACCTTC
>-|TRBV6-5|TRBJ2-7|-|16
CASSYGSRADSYEQYF
TGTGCCAGCAGTTACGGTTCGCGGGCGGACTCCTACGAGCAGTACTTC
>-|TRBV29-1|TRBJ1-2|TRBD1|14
CSVGGTGEKNGYTF
TGCAGCGTTGGTGGGACAGGGGAGAAGAATGGCTACACCTTC
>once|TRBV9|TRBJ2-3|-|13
CASSATGTDTQYF
TGTGCCAGCAGCGCGACTGGCACAGATACGCAGTATTTT
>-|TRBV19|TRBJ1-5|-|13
CASSVGPEQPQHF
TGTGCCAGTAGTGTGGGCCCCGAACAGCCCCAGCATTTT
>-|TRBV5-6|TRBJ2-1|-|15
CASSFPGGGYNEQFF
TGTGCCAGCAGCTTCCCCGGAGGAGGGTACAATGAGCAGTTCTTC
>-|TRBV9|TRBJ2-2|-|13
CASSVGDTGELFF
TGTGCCAGCAGCGTGGGCGATACCGGGGAGCTGTTTTTT
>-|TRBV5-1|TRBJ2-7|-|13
CASSAEETYEQYF
TGCGCCAGCAGCGCCGAGGAAACCTACGAGCAGTACTTC
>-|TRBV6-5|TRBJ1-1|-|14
CASSPGGENTEAFF
TGTGCCAGCAGCCCCGGCGGAGAGAACACTGAAGCTTTCTTT
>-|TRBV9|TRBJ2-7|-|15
CASSVAGSPAYEQYF
TGTGCCAGCAGCGTAGCAGGGTCCCCAGCCTACGAGCAGTACTTC
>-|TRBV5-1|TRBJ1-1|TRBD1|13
CASSLNRGAEAFF
TGCGCCAGCAGCTTGAACAGGGGGGCTGAAGCTTTCTTT
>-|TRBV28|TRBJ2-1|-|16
CASSSLVGAGYNEQFF
TGTGCCAGCAGTTCCCTCGTAGGGGCAGGGTACAATGAGCAGTTCTTC
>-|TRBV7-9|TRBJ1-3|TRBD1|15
CASSSARDRGNTIYF
TGTGCCAGCAGCTCCGCTCGGGACAGGGGTAACACCATATATTTT
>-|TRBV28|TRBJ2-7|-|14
CASSLAGDRDEQYF
TGTGCCAGCAGTTTGGCCGGGGACCGTGACGAGCAGTACTTC
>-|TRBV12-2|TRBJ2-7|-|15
CASRLANRGNYEQYF
TGTGCAAGTCGCTTAGCGAACAGGGGGAACTACGAGCAGTACTTC
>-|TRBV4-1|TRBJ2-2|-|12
CASRAAPGELFF
TGCGCCAGCAGAGCAGCGCCCGGGGAGCTGTTTTTT
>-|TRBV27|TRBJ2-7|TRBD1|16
CASSLYSTGGSYEQYF
TGTGCCAGCAGTTTATATTCGACAGGGGGCTCCTACGAGCAGTACTTC
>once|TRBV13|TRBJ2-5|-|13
CASSLGDIETQYF
TGTGCCAGCAGCTTAGGGGACATTGAGACCCAGTACTTC
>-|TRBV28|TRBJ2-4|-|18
CASSLGSTGTFAKNIQYF
TGTGCCAGCAGTTTAGGGAGCACCGGAACCTTCGCCAAAAACATTCAGTACTTC
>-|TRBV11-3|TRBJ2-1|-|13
CASSLNFDTPQFF
TGTGCCAGCAGCTTAAACTTCGATACACCGCAGTTCTTC
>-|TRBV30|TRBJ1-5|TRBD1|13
CAWSGDSEQPQHF
TGTGCCTGGAGTGGGGACAGTGAACAGCCCCAGCATTTT
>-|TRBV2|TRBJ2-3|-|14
CASSDQLSTDTQYF
TGTGCCAGCAGTGACCAGCTTAGCACAGATACGCAGTATTTT
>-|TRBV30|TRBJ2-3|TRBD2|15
CAWSGRGDPTDTQYF
TGTGCCTGGAGTGGGCGGGGGGACCCCACAGATACGCAGTATTTT
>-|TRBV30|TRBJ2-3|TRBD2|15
CAWTSGGSSTDTQYF
TGTGCCTGGACTAGCGGGGGCTCTAGCACAGATACGCAGTATTTT
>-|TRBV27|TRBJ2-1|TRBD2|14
CASNLAGESDEQFF
TGTGCCAGCAACCTAGCGGGGGAGTCGGATGAGCAGTTCTTC
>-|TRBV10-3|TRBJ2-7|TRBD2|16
CAISGSLAGASYEQYF
TGTGCCATCAGTGGGTCACTAGCGGGCGCCTCCTACGAGCAGTACTTC
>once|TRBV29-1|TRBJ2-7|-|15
CSVRTPTAFPYEQYF
TGCAGCGTCCGCACCCCGACAGCCTTTCCCTACGAGCAGTACTTC
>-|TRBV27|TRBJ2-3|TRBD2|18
CASSHIRVAGISTDTQYF
TGTGCCAGCAGCCATATAAGGGTAGCGGGAATATCCACAGATACGCAGTATTTT
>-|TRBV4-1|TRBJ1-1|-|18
CASSQERSMGPGNTEAFF
TGCGCCAGCAGCCAAGAGAGGAGTATGGGTCCCGGCAACACTGAAGCTTTCTTT